The entry that follows covers one T cell receptor beta chain sequence. This entry is derived from a study of T cell changes during pregnancy in multiple sclerosis. The germline gives CDR1 LGHNA, CDR2 YSLEER. The CDR3 sequence is 16 residues long. V shed 0 bases and J 2 bases; nucleotides not matched to a gene: 6. TCRdb keeps only in-frame clones here, not all; method: immunoSEQ multiplex PCR. The table records about 40,000 clones, around nine tenths of them present only once. The sequencing here drew on CD8+ T cells from peripheral blood mononuclear cells, taken before pregnancy. The clonotype was recovered from a female donor with multiple sclerosis, enrolled in a pregnancy study. This chain connects TRBV4-3 to TRBJ2-7; 8 nucleotides line up with TRBD2. CDR3 sequence reads: CASSQDAPAGAYEQYF. DNA for the CDR3: TGCGCCAGCAGCCAAGATGCCCCAGCGGGAGCCTACGAGCAGTACTTC.